The rows below give T cell receptor beta chains drawn from one sample of a study of Tregs in tolerant kidney transplant recipients. Clones were sequenced by immunoSEQ multiplex PCR, and TCRdb holds only the in-frame ones, with some missing. The sample lists more than 60,000 clones, roughly 89% occurring once. The material sequenced was CD4+ T cells from blood, taken before the transplant. The receptors come from a human donor who received a combined kidney and bone marrow transplant. Each CDR3 is given with its conserved first and last residue. A D gene is named only where the DNA matches it firmly. Clone sizes are given selectively: once, few, many, or a class where the clone is expanded.

d_gene: TRBD2; abundance: .; len: 16; j_gene: TRBJ2-1; v_gene: TRBV7-2; CDR3aa: CASSARLAHSYNEQFF; CDR3nt: TGTGCCAGCAGCGCAAGACTAGCGCACTCCTACAATGAGCAGTTCTTC
d_gene: .; abundance: .; len: 17; j_gene: TRBJ1-3; v_gene: TRBV28; CDR3aa: CASSYKIGQPSGNTIYF; CDR3nt: TGTGCCAGCAGTTACAAGATCGGACAGCCCTCTGGAAACACCATATATTTT
d_gene: TRBD1; abundance: .; len: 15; j_gene: TRBJ1-2; v_gene: TRBV7-2; CDR3aa: CASSSPRRTGNGYTF; CDR3nt: TGTGCCAGCAGCTCACCAAGAAGGACAGGGAATGGCTACACCTTC
d_gene: .; abundance: .; len: 17; j_gene: TRBJ2-2; v_gene: TRBV6-1; CDR3aa: CASSDRPGTVNTGELFF; CDR3nt: TGTGCCAGCAGTGACCGTCCCGGGACTGTTAACACCGGGGAGCTGTTTTTT
d_gene: .; abundance: .; len: 16; j_gene: TRBJ1-3; v_gene: TRBV6-1; CDR3aa: CASSEAYRVSGNTIYF; CDR3nt: TGTGCCAGCAGTGAAGCGTACAGGGTCTCTGGAAACACCATATATTTT
d_gene: .; abundance: .; len: 14; j_gene: TRBJ2-1; v_gene: TRBV30; CDR3aa: CAWSVLGAYNEQFF; CDR3nt: TGTGCCTGGAGTGTATTAGGGGCGTACAATGAGCAGTTCTTC
d_gene: TRBD1; abundance: .; len: 16; j_gene: TRBJ1-1; v_gene: TRBV4-1; CDR3aa: CASSQTPQGMATEAFF; CDR3nt: TGCGCCAGCAGCCAAACACCACAGGGGATGGCCACTGAAGCTTTCTTT
d_gene: TRBD1; abundance: .; len: 16; j_gene: TRBJ2-1; v_gene: TRBV6-6; CDR3aa: CASSTPNRGAYNEQFF; CDR3nt: TGTGCCAGCAGTACCCCCAACAGGGGTGCCTACAATGAGCAGTTCTTC
d_gene: .; abundance: .; len: 14; j_gene: TRBJ2-7; v_gene: TRBV28; CDR3aa: CASSPLRGSYEQYF; CDR3nt: TGTGCCAGCAGTCCCCTAAGGGGCTCCTACGAGCAGTACTTC
d_gene: .; abundance: .; len: 15; j_gene: TRBJ2-2; v_gene: TRBV13; CDR3aa: CASSITGTPGRELFF; CDR3nt: TGTGCCAGCAGCATCACCGGGACTCCAGGCCGGGAGCTGTTTTTT
d_gene: .; abundance: .; len: 13; j_gene: TRBJ1-5; v_gene: TRBV18; CDR3aa: CASSPLGGQPQHF; CDR3nt: TGTGCCAGCTCACCATTAGGGGGTCAGCCCCAGCATTTT
d_gene: TRBD1; abundance: .; len: 16; j_gene: TRBJ2-7; v_gene: TRBV27; CDR3aa: CASSLSLTGTGSEQYF; CDR3nt: TGTGCCAGCAGTTTATCCCTAACCGGGACAGGGAGCGAGCAGTACTTC
d_gene: .; abundance: .; len: 13; j_gene: TRBJ2-3; v_gene: TRBV9; CDR3aa: CASSVTGADTQYF; CDR3nt: TGTGCCAGCAGCGTAACGGGGGCAGATACGCAGTATTTT
d_gene: .; abundance: .; len: 14; j_gene: TRBJ2-7; v_gene: TRBV28; CDR3aa: CASSFRRPPYEQYF; CDR3nt: TGTGCCAGCAGTTTCCGCAGGCCGCCCTACGAGCAGTACTTC
d_gene: .; abundance: .; len: 15; j_gene: TRBJ1-1; v_gene: TRBV5-1; CDR3aa: CASSLLPGVFTEAFF; CDR3nt: TGCGCCAGCAGCTTGCTTCCGGGGGTTTTCACTGAAGCTTTCTTT
d_gene: .; abundance: .; len: 15; j_gene: TRBJ2-2; v_gene: TRBV6-5; CDR3aa: CASSFRQRNTGELFF; CDR3nt: TGTGCCAGCAGTTTTAGACAGCGCAACACCGGGGAGCTGTTTTTT
d_gene: TRBD1; abundance: .; len: 14; j_gene: TRBJ2-7; v_gene: TRBV5-1; CDR3aa: CASSPRDRAYEQYF; CDR3nt: TGCGCCAGCAGCCCGAGGGACAGGGCCTACGAGCAGTACTTC
d_gene: .; abundance: .; len: 16; j_gene: TRBJ1-3; v_gene: TRBV28; CDR3aa: CASSDGQLISGNTIYF; CDR3nt: TGTGCCAGCAGTGATGGACAGTTGATTTCTGGAAACACCATATATTTT
d_gene: TRBD1; abundance: .; len: 14; j_gene: TRBJ1-1; v_gene: TRBV28; CDR3aa: CASSQTGEETEAFF; CDR3nt: TGTGCCAGCAGTCAAACAGGGGAGGAAACTGAAGCTTTCTTT
d_gene: .; abundance: few; len: 15; j_gene: TRBJ1-2; v_gene: TRBV28; CDR3aa: CASSLHGPGGYGYTF; CDR3nt: TGTGCCAGCAGTTTACACGGGCCGGGGGGCTATGGCTACACCTTC
d_gene: .; abundance: .; len: 15; j_gene: TRBJ1-4; v_gene: TRBV28; CDR3aa: CASSIAPTTNEKLFF; CDR3nt: TGTGCCAGCAGCATCGCCCCTACAACTAATGAAAAACTGTTTTTT
d_gene: TRBD2; abundance: .; len: 18; j_gene: TRBJ2-1; v_gene: TRBV29-1; CDR3aa: CSVAGTSGGVTSYNEQFF; CDR3nt: TGCAGCGTTGCAGGGACTAGCGGGGGAGTGACCTCCTACAATGAGCAGTTCTTC
d_gene: TRBD1; abundance: .; len: 15; j_gene: TRBJ1-4; v_gene: TRBV2; CDR3aa: CASSEAGQVNEKLFF; CDR3nt: TGTGCCAGCAGTGAAGCGGGACAGGTGAATGAAAAACTGTTTTTT
d_gene: TRBD1; abundance: .; len: 15; j_gene: TRBJ2-1; v_gene: TRBV27; CDR3aa: CASSPDRGAYNEQFF; CDR3nt: TGTGCCAGCAGTCCCGACAGGGGGGCCTACAATGAGCAGTTCTTC
d_gene: TRBD2; abundance: .; len: 15; j_gene: TRBJ2-3; v_gene: TRBV28; CDR3aa: CASSLAGGPTDTQYF; CDR3nt: TGTGCCAGCAGCCTAGCGGGAGGACCCACAGATACGCAGTATTTT
d_gene: .; abundance: .; len: 17; j_gene: TRBJ2-2; v_gene: TRBV4-2; CDR3aa: CASSPPRGGPGTGELFF; CDR3nt: TGTGCCAGCAGCCCCCCCCGAGGAGGGCCGGGCACCGGGGAGCTGTTTTTT
d_gene: .; abundance: once; len: 14; j_gene: TRBJ2-5; v_gene: TRBV5-1; CDR3aa: CASSLGLLQETQYF; CDR3nt: TGCGCCAGCAGCTTGGGGCTCCTCCAAGAGACCCAGTACTTC
d_gene: .; abundance: .; len: 12; j_gene: TRBJ2-7; v_gene: TRBV7-2; CDR3aa: CASSPPRGEQYF; CDR3nt: TGTGCCAGCAGCCCCCCCCGGGGGGAGCAGTACTTC
d_gene: TRBD1; abundance: .; len: 15; j_gene: TRBJ2-3; v_gene: TRBV7-7; CDR3aa: CASTRGTASTDTQYF; CDR3nt: TGTGCTAGCACGAGAGGGACAGCCAGCACAGATACGCAGTATTTT
d_gene: .; abundance: .; len: 13; j_gene: TRBJ2-1; v_gene: TRBV7-9; CDR3aa: CASSLIVGREQFF; CDR3nt: TGTGCCAGCAGCTTAATCGTGGGGAGGGAGCAGTTCTTC
d_gene: .; abundance: .; len: 12; j_gene: TRBJ1-1; v_gene: TRBV5-1; CDR3aa: CASSYRGTEAFF; CDR3nt: TGCGCCAGCAGCTATAGGGGGACTGAAGCTTTCTTT
d_gene: TRBD2; abundance: .; len: 17; j_gene: TRBJ2-2; v_gene: TRBV5-1; CDR3aa: CASSHQISGTDTGELFF; CDR3nt: TGCGCCAGCAGCCATCAGATCAGCGGGACGGACACCGGGGAGCTGTTTTTT
d_gene: .; abundance: .; len: 13; j_gene: TRBJ1-1; v_gene: TRBV7-3; CDR3aa: CASSLTMNTEAFF; CDR3nt: TGTGCCAGCAGCTTAACCATGAACACTGAAGCTTTCTTT
d_gene: TRBD2; abundance: once; len: 16; j_gene: TRBJ2-1; v_gene: TRBV5-4; CDR3aa: CASSRAGTSSYNEQFF; CDR3nt: TGTGCCAGCAGCCGCGCCGGGACTAGTTCCTACAATGAGCAGTTCTTC
d_gene: TRBD2; abundance: .; len: 13; j_gene: TRBJ2-7; v_gene: TRBV6-5; CDR3aa: CASSREVSYEQYF; CDR3nt: TGTGCCAGCAGTCGGGAGGTCTCCTACGAGCAGTACTTC
d_gene: TRBD1; abundance: .; len: 17; j_gene: TRBJ2-7; v_gene: TRBV28; CDR3aa: CASLPPSTGQGAYEQYF; CDR3nt: TGTGCCAGCCTTCCACCTTCCACGGGACAGGGGGCCTACGAGCAGTACTTC
d_gene: TRBD1; abundance: .; len: 14; j_gene: TRBJ2-7; v_gene: TRBV11-2; CDR3aa: CASSETTGRYEQYF; CDR3nt: TGTGCCAGCAGCGAGACGACAGGGCGGTACGAGCAGTACTTC
d_gene: TRBD2; abundance: .; len: 17; j_gene: TRBJ2-1; v_gene: TRBV7-9; CDR3aa: CASSWGEKREGRDEQFF; CDR3nt: TGTGCCAGCAGCTGGGGGGAAAAGCGGGAGGGCCGAGATGAGCAGTTCTTC
d_gene: .; abundance: .; len: 13; j_gene: TRBJ2-5; v_gene: TRBV7-2; CDR3aa: CASRMGDGETQYF; CDR3nt: TGTGCCAGCAGAATGGGAGACGGGGAGACCCAGTACTTC
d_gene: TRBD1; abundance: .; len: 15; j_gene: TRBJ2-1; v_gene: TRBV5-8; CDR3aa: CASSWGQFSYNEQFF; CDR3nt: TGTGCCAGCAGCTGGGGACAGTTCTCCTACAATGAGCAGTTCTTC
d_gene: TRBD2; abundance: .; len: 16; j_gene: TRBJ2-7; v_gene: TRBV28; CDR3aa: CASSQPGLAGVYEQYF; CDR3nt: TGTGCCAGCAGTCAGCCCGGGCTAGCGGGAGTCTACGAGCAGTACTTC